A selection of T cell receptor beta chains follows, all from one sample in a study of T cell changes during pregnancy in multiple sclerosis. Only in-frame clones appear in the TCRdb table, and some are missing; sequencing was by immunoSEQ multiplex PCR. The sample has tens of thousands of clones; over 70% are singletons. The sequences come from peripheral blood, collected in the first trimester of pregnancy. The receptors shown here come from a female donor in good health, enrolled as a control in a pregnancy study. Both conserved end residues are part of each CDR3. Each record gives: J gene, clone size, V gene, D gene, CDR3 protein, CDR3 DNA. A D gene is named only where the DNA matches it firmly. Part of the rows lack a size; the others show once, few, many or a class for expanded clones.

j_gene: TRBJ1-2; abundance: .; v_gene: TRBV7-3; d_gene: TRBD1; CDR3aa: CASSEGQVSVYDYTF; CDR3nt: TGTGCCAGCAGCGAGGGACAGGTCTCCGTTTACGACTACACCTTC
j_gene: TRBJ2-5; abundance: .; v_gene: TRBV6-1; d_gene: TRBD1; CDR3aa: CANSETGEGGWTQYF; CDR3nt: TGTGCCAACAGTGAAACAGGGGAAGGTGGTTGGACCCAGTACTTC
j_gene: TRBJ2-7; abundance: .; v_gene: TRBV29-1; d_gene: TRBD2; CDR3aa: CSGRLAADSYEQYF; CDR3nt: TGCAGCGGTAGACTAGCGGCGGACTCCTACGAGCAGTACTTC
j_gene: TRBJ2-2; abundance: .; v_gene: TRBV30; d_gene: .; CDR3aa: CAWSVGARSTGELFF; CDR3nt: TGTGCCTGGAGTGTGGGGGCTAGATCTACCGGGGAGCTGTTTTTT
j_gene: TRBJ1-5; abundance: .; v_gene: TRBV10-3; d_gene: .; CDR3aa: CAIGGINQPQHF; CDR3nt: TGTGCCATCGGGGGGATCAATCAGCCCCAGCATTTT
j_gene: TRBJ2-2; abundance: .; v_gene: TRBV6-4; d_gene: .; CDR3aa: CASSEGGHANTGELFF; CDR3nt: TGTGCCAGCAGTGAAGGAGGGCACGCGAACACCGGGGAGCTGTTTTTT
j_gene: TRBJ1-2; abundance: .; v_gene: TRBV7-2; d_gene: TRBD1; CDR3aa: CASSLVPGDRSLNYGYTF; CDR3nt: TGTGCCAGCAGCTTAGTGCCCGGGGACAGGTCCCTTAACTATGGCTACACCTTC
j_gene: TRBJ2-1; abundance: .; v_gene: TRBV19; d_gene: TRBD2; CDR3aa: CAAGTTLRNEQFF; CDR3nt: TGTGCCGCAGGGACTACCCTTCGCAATGAGCAGTTCTTC
j_gene: TRBJ2-7; abundance: .; v_gene: TRBV28; d_gene: .; CDR3aa: CASSLGPSYEQYF; CDR3nt: TGTGCCAGCAGTTTAGGGCCCTCCTACGAGCAGTACTTC
j_gene: TRBJ2-3; abundance: .; v_gene: TRBV9; d_gene: TRBD1; CDR3aa: CASSVDGQGTDTQYF; CDR3nt: TGTGCCAGCAGCGTAGATGGACAGGGCACAGATACGCAGTATTTT
j_gene: TRBJ2-1; abundance: .; v_gene: TRBV11-2; d_gene: .; CDR3aa: CASSLDRTNSNEQFF; CDR3nt: TGTGCCAGCAGCTTAGATCGGACTAATTCCAATGAGCAGTTCTTC
j_gene: TRBJ1-2; abundance: .; v_gene: TRBV10-3; d_gene: .; CDR3aa: CAISEAGQNYGITF; CDR3nt: TGTGCCATCAGTGAGGCAGGGCAGAATTATGGGATCACCTTC
j_gene: TRBJ1-4; abundance: .; v_gene: TRBV10-3; d_gene: TRBD1; CDR3aa: CAISESASGQGAYEKLFF; CDR3nt: TGTGCCATCAGTGAGTCGGCATCGGGACAGGGGGCTTATGAAAAACTGTTTTTT
j_gene: TRBJ1-1; abundance: .; v_gene: TRBV30; d_gene: .; CDR3aa: CAWSLRYPGEAFF; CDR3nt: TGTGCCTGGAGCCTTCGGTATCCCGGTGAAGCTTTCTTT
j_gene: TRBJ1-5; abundance: .; v_gene: TRBV30; d_gene: .; CDR3aa: CAWSEGVDNQPQHF; CDR3nt: TGTGCCTGGAGTGAAGGGGTCGACAATCAGCCCCAGCATTTT
j_gene: TRBJ1-4; abundance: .; v_gene: TRBV4-3; d_gene: .; CDR3aa: CASSQDLRGPGEKLFF; CDR3nt: TGCGCCAGCAGCCAAGATCTGCGGGGGCCTGGTGAAAAACTGTTTTTT
j_gene: TRBJ1-2; abundance: .; v_gene: TRBV27; d_gene: .; CDR3aa: CASSFGGGSGYTF; CDR3nt: TGTGCCAGCAGTTTTGGGGGAGGGTCTGGCTACACCTTC
j_gene: TRBJ2-1; abundance: few; v_gene: TRBV29-1; d_gene: TRBD1; CDR3aa: CSVADRGHEQFF; CDR3nt: TGCAGCGTTGCGGACAGGGGCCATGAGCAGTTCTTC
j_gene: TRBJ2-2; abundance: .; v_gene: TRBV14; d_gene: TRBD1; CDR3aa: CASSQRTGLVSGELFF; CDR3nt: TGTGCCAGCAGCCAAAGGACAGGGCTGGTCTCCGGGGAGCTGTTTTTT
j_gene: TRBJ2-7; abundance: .; v_gene: TRBV5-1; d_gene: TRBD1; CDR3aa: CASSIIGTGGYEQYF; CDR3nt: TGCGCCAGCAGCATTATAGGGACAGGGGGATACGAGCAGTACTTC
j_gene: TRBJ1-5; abundance: once; v_gene: TRBV5-6; d_gene: .; CDR3aa: CASSLRHPGAAQHF; CDR3nt: TGTGCCAGCAGCTTGCGGCACCCAGGGGCGGCCCAGCATTTT
j_gene: TRBJ2-1; abundance: once; v_gene: TRBV9; d_gene: TRBD1; CDR3aa: CASSVATRGRHNEQFF; CDR3nt: TGTGCCAGCAGCGTAGCTACGAGGGGGCGGCACAATGAGCAGTTCTTC
j_gene: TRBJ2-4; abundance: .; v_gene: TRBV13; d_gene: TRBD2; CDR3aa: CASSSGRSSKNIQYF; CDR3nt: TGTGCCAGCAGCTCCGGGAGGTCCTCCAAAAACATTCAGTACTTC
j_gene: TRBJ2-5; abundance: .; v_gene: TRBV7-9; d_gene: TRBD1; CDR3aa: CASSLMTGGLGETQYF; CDR3nt: TGTGCCAGCAGCTTAATGACAGGGGGCTTGGGAGAGACCCAGTACTTC
j_gene: TRBJ2-3; abundance: .; v_gene: TRBV6-1; d_gene: TRBD1; CDR3aa: CASKGDRDTDTQYF; CDR3nt: TGTGCCAGCAAGGGGGACAGGGACACAGATACGCAGTATTTT
j_gene: TRBJ1-6; abundance: .; v_gene: TRBV30; d_gene: .; CDR3aa: CAWKGGTNSPLHF; CDR3nt: TGTGCCTGGAAAGGAGGGACTAATTCACCCCTCCACTTT
j_gene: TRBJ1-2; abundance: .; v_gene: TRBV7-8; d_gene: TRBD1; CDR3aa: CASSLPGQGKTKGYTF; CDR3nt: TGTGCCAGCAGCTTACCGGGACAGGGAAAAACGAAAGGCTACACCTTC
j_gene: TRBJ1-2; abundance: .; v_gene: TRBV5-5; d_gene: TRBD1; CDR3aa: CASSPVTGQGYGYTF; CDR3nt: TGTGCCAGCAGCCCGGTGACGGGACAGGGGTATGGCTACACCTTC
j_gene: TRBJ1-4; abundance: .; v_gene: TRBV9; d_gene: .; CDR3aa: CASSVGTQTGANEKLFF; CDR3nt: TGTGCCAGCAGCGTAGGGACCCAGACCGGGGCTAATGAAAAACTGTTTTTT
j_gene: TRBJ2-3; abundance: .; v_gene: TRBV9; d_gene: TRBD1; CDR3aa: CASSPRTGVSTDTQYF; CDR3nt: TGTGCCAGCAGCCCCCGGACAGGGGTTAGCACAGATACGCAGTATTTT
j_gene: TRBJ2-1; abundance: .; v_gene: TRBV27; d_gene: TRBD1; CDR3aa: CASSPGTAYNEQFF; CDR3nt: TGTGCCAGCAGTCCCGGGACAGCGTATAATGAGCAGTTCTTC
j_gene: TRBJ2-1; abundance: .; v_gene: TRBV7-6; d_gene: .; CDR3aa: CASSLVRLSMDNEQFF; CDR3nt: TGTGCCAGCAGCTTAGTCCGACTCTCAATGGACAATGAGCAGTTCTTC
j_gene: TRBJ1-1; abundance: .; v_gene: TRBV6-4; d_gene: TRBD1; CDR3aa: CASSDPGRGAKSINTEAFF; CDR3nt: TGTGCCAGCAGTGACCCAGGCAGGGGGGCGAAGAGTATTAACACTGAAGCTTTCTTT
j_gene: TRBJ2-3; abundance: .; v_gene: TRBV6-4; d_gene: .; CDR3aa: CASSDSQSTDTQYF; CDR3nt: TGTGCCAGCAGTGACTCTCAGAGCACAGATACGCAGTATTTT
j_gene: TRBJ2-7; abundance: .; v_gene: TRBV2; d_gene: TRBD2; CDR3aa: CASRKTSGDSYEQYF; CDR3nt: TGTGCCAGCAGGAAGACTAGCGGGGACTCCTACGAGCAGTACTTC
j_gene: TRBJ2-7; abundance: few; v_gene: TRBV15; d_gene: .; CDR3aa: CATSRETGIDEQYF; CDR3nt: TGTGCCACCAGCAGAGAAACAGGGATCGACGAGCAGTACTTC
j_gene: TRBJ1-6; abundance: .; v_gene: TRBV6-1; d_gene: .; CDR3aa: CASSEVDSRNSPLHF; CDR3nt: TGTGCCAGCAGTGAGGTCGACAGTAGGAATTCACCCCTCCACTTT
j_gene: TRBJ2-5; abundance: .; v_gene: TRBV10-3; d_gene: TRBD2; CDR3aa: CAIKAGGPRDGQYF; CDR3nt: TGTGCCATCAAAGCGGGAGGGCCCCGCGACGGACAGTACTTC
j_gene: TRBJ1-5; abundance: .; v_gene: TRBV27; d_gene: .; CDR3aa: CASSFSNQPQHF; CDR3nt: TGTGCCAGCAGTTTTAGTAATCAGCCCCAGCATTTT
j_gene: TRBJ2-3; abundance: .; v_gene: TRBV5-1; d_gene: TRBD1; CDR3aa: CASSYNRGLSTDTQYF; CDR3nt: TGCGCCAGCAGCTACAACAGGGGCCTAAGCACAGATACGCAGTATTTT
j_gene: TRBJ2-7; abundance: .; v_gene: TRBV5-1; d_gene: .; CDR3aa: CASSPGLSNYEQYF; CDR3nt: TGCGCCAGCAGCCCCGGACTCTCCAACTACGAGCAGTACTTC
j_gene: TRBJ1-2; abundance: .; v_gene: TRBV30; d_gene: .; CDR3aa: CAWTGGNYGYTF; CDR3nt: TGTGCCTGGACAGGAGGGAACTATGGCTACACCTTC
j_gene: TRBJ2-7; abundance: .; v_gene: TRBV10-3; d_gene: TRBD2; CDR3aa: CAISEETSGINEQYF; CDR3nt: TGTGCCATCAGTGAGGAGACTAGCGGGATAAACGAGCAGTACTTC